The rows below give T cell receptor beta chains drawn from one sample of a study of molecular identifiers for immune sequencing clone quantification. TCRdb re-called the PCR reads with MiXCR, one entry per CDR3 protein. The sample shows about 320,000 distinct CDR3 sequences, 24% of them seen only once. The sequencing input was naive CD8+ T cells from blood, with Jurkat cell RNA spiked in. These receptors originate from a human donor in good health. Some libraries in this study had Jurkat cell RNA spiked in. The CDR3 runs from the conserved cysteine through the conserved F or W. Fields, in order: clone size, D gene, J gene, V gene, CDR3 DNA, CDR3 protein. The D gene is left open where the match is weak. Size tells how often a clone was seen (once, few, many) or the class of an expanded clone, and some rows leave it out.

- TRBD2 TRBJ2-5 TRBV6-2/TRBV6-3 TGTGCCAGCAGTCGGGGTCGGGGGGGACTCCGGCAAGAGACCCAGTACTTC CASSRGRGGLRQETQYF
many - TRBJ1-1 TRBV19 TGTGCCAGTATGAACGGATGGAACACTGAAGCTTTCTTT CASMNGWNTEAFF
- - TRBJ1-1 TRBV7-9 TGTGCCAGCAGCTCCCGTTCAACGGAGGACACTGAAGCTTTCTTT CASSSRSTEDTEAFF
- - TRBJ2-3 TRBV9 TGTGCCAGCAGCCCACCTTTTGAAGATACGCAGTATTTT CASSPPFEDTQYF
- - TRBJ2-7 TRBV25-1 TGTGCCAGCAGTGCTGGGGGCTTCAACGAGCAGTACTTC CASSAGGFNEQYF
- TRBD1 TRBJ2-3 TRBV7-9 TGTGCCAGAATGACAGGGGGCCACACAGATACGCAGTATTTT CARMTGGHTDTQYF
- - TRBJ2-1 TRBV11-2 TGTGCCAGCAGCCCGCGACTGCATGAGCAGTTCTTC CASSPRLHEQFF
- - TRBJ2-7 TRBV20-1 TGCAGTGCTAATCAACAGGGTAGCTCCTACGAGCAGTACTTC CSANQQGSSYEQYF
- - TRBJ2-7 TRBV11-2 TGTGCCAGCAGCCGGGGCGGGGACCTGACACACTACGAGCAGTACTTC CASSRGGDLTHYEQYF
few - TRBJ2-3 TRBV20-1 TGCAGTGCTTCCGAGGTTGGCGGAATCACAGATACGCAGTATTTT CSASEVGGITDTQYF
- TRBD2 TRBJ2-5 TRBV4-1 TGCGCCAGCAGCAGTGGGACTACTAAAGAGACCCAGTACTTC CASSSGTTKETQYF
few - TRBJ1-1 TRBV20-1 TGCAGTGCTAGAGTTTTCGGGGGGATGACTGAAGCTTTCTTT CSARVFGGMTEAFF
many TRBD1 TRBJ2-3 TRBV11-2 TGTGCCAGCGGACAAGGGACAGCCAGCACAGATACGCAGTATTTT CASGQGTASTDTQYF
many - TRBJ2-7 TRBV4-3 TGCGCCAGCAGCCGGGAAGTTCTTCCGACCTACGAGCAGTACTTC CASSREVLPTYEQYF
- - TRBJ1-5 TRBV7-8 TGTGCCAGCAGCCCCCTTGCGGACAGTAGCAATCAGCCCCAGCATTTT CASSPLADSSNQPQHF
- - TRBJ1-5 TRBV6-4 TGTGCCAGCAGGGCGGACTGGAATAGCAATCAGCCCCAGCATTTT CASRADWNSNQPQHF
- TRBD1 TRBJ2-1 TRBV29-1 TGCAGCGTTATCCCCAGGGGGAACGATGAGCAGTTCTTC CSVIPRGNDEQFF
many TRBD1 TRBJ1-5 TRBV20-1 TGCAGTGCCTATGAAGGACAGGGACTCCCTTTTAGCAATCAGCCCCAGCATTTT CSAYEGQGLPFSNQPQHF
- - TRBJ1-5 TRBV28 TGTGCCAGCAGGATAAACGGATCTCCTTATCAGCCCCAGCATTTT CASRINGSPYQPQHF
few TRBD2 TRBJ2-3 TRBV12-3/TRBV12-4 TGTGCCAGCAGTTTGCTAGCGGGGGGCATAGATACGCAGTATTTT CASSLLAGGIDTQYF
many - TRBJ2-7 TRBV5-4 TGTGCCAGCAGCTCGGCGGACAGAACCTACGAGCAGTACTTC CASSSADRTYEQYF
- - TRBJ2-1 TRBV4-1 TGCGCCAGCAGCCAAGCCCTAACCAATGAGCGGTTCTTC CASSQALTNERFF
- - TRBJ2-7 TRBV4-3 TGCGCCAGCCGCCAAGAACAGGGCACCTGCGAGCAGTGCTTC CASRQEQGTCEQCF
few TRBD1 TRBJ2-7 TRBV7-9 TGTGCCAGCAGCTCCCCCGGGACAGGGACCTACGAGCAGTACTTC CASSSPGTGTYEQYF
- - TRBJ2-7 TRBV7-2 TGTGGCAGCAGCTTAGTTTTTGGTTCCTACGAGGAGTACTTC CGSSLVFGSYEEYF
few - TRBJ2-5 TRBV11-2 TGTGCCAGCAGCCCCTGGACTTTCCAAGAGACCCAGTACTTC CASSPWTFQETQYF